This T cell receptor (beta chain) was sequenced for a study of cytomegalovirus exposure and HLA in healthy donors. PCR involved 60 Vbeta and 13 Jbeta primers. Repertoires were generated with immunoSEQ multiplex PCR, while TCRdb's copy carries only in-frame clones and drops some. The sample includes some 160,000 clones, 77% seen only once; the top ten take roughly 1.7%. About this clone itself: The antigen remains undetermined.

General study results and limits: CMV serostatus was the only recorded immune exposure for donors. It emerged from a later analysis that several of the most significant clusters appeared to be linked to common viral pathogens.

The CDR3 consists of 17 residues. CDR1 LNHDA and CDR2 SQIVND come from the germline V gene (reference sequence). With V trimmed by 3 bases and J by 0 bases, 7 bases remained unmatched. This TCR was recovered from a woman aged 30 to 39 in good health and CMV-seronegative. The specimen was PBMCs. The gene calls are TRBV19 and TRBJ1-1, with TRBD1 matching 10 bases. CDR3 in amino acids: CASSMSRTGGLNTEAFF. The CDR3 DNA reads as TGTGCCAGTAGTATGTCCCGGACAGGGGGGTTGAACACTGAAGCTTTCTTT.